This T cell receptor (beta chain) was captured in a study of blood T cell repertoires in COVID-19 (dated by TCRdb to 2020 to 2021). With respect to the entire study: Samples from collaborators originated in the United States, Italy and Spain and spanned both the acute and convalescent phases of COVID-19. Sample metadata almost always included a de-identified subject ID, COVID-19 status, age in years and sex. The prospective study material was composed of cDNA or gDNA derived from T cells, B-cell-depleted T cells, or PBMCs. A freely available public database, intended as a resource for researchers studying the immune response to SARS-CoV-2, is where the repertoires were released. Where available, HLA class I and class II types were obtained from metadata supplied by the sample provider rather than from assay-based typing. The samples were drawn from the first 160 participants of the ongoing ImmuneRACE study and from roughly 1,300 subjects provided by 6 global collaborators. Subjects who had been exposed to COVID-19, were actively infected with it, or had recovered from it provided the deeply sampled blood TCRbeta repertoires that made up the dataset.

There are a few counts of this clone. Its target antigen remains unknown. Base qualities are not provided; no much larger clone lies one nucleotide away. The full study reports these points: The quantity of clinical and demographic metadata differed by source and by participant and was supplied without curation.

One collaborating source in Seattle enrolled patients during active infection and followed them longitudinally through the course of disease. Whole blood was collected in K2EDTA tubes by collaborating institutions according to the institutions' own protocols. Collaborator samples were shipped for TCRbeta analysis as frozen whole blood, isolated PBMCs, or DNA extracted from either sample type. TCRbeta CDR3 regions were amplified from genomic DNA using the immunoSEQ Assay, a bias-controlled multiplex PCR. In the paper's pipeline: The number of nucleated cells in each sample was estimated from the amplification of reference gene primers within the assay. To quantify the absolute abundance of each unique TCRbeta CDR3 rearrangement, sequence reads were collapsed and filtered. For each sample, productive Simpson clonality was calculated as the square root of Simpson's diversity index across productive rearrangements. What TCRdb holds here is the immuneACCESS table cut down to in-frame rearrangements. Part of the clones is not present; checked against another copy, under half of the missing clones reflect an unresolved V gene, and the others are unexplained. V and J calls plus clone size are reproduced from that table; the DNA served to infer D and trimming. The sample data list around 270,000 clones, and more than 65% of these were observed just once. The top ten constitute 15% to 18% of the sample.

Reading from cysteine to phenylalanine, the CDR3 counts 15 amino acids. The only DNA kept is the CDR3, 45 bases in frame from the first base. Trimming costs V 6 bases and J 2 bases, and their ends lie 16 bases apart. Per the germline V gene, MNHEY is the CDR1 and SVGAGI is the CDR2. This receptor was identified in a person aged 65 to 85 with COVID-19, enrolled during active disease. Rearrangement joined TRBV6-5 to TRBJ1-2; TRBD1 is a possible D gene, resting on 6 matching bases. Material for sequencing was peripheral blood. The CDR3 has the sequence CASSPGGAGNYGYTF. The DNA sequence reads TGTGCCAGCAGCCCGGGGGGGGCAGGGAACTATGGCTACACCTTC.